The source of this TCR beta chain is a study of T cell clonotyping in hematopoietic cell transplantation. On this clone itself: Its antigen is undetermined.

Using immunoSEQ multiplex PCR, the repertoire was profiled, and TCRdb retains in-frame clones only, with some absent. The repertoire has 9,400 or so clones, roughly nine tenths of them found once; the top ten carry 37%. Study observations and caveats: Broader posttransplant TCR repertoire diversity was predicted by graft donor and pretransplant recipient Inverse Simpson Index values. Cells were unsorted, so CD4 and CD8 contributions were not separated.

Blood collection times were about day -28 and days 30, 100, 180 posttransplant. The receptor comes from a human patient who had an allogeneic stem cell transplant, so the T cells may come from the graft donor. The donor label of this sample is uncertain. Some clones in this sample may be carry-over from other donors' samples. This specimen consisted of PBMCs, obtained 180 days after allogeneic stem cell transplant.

The CDR3: CASSLGGLRVGYTF. CDR3 in DNA: TGTGCCAGCAGCTTGGGGGGCCTGAGGGTCGGCTACACCTTC. The J gene is TRBJ1-2, the V gene TRBV5-8, with D possibly matching TRBD1 (5 bases). The CDR3 consists of 14 residues. V was shortened by 0 bases and J by 8 bases, with 14 bases between the two germline ends. CDR1 SGHTS and CDR2 YDEGEE come from the germline V gene.